The TCR beta chain under discussion was sequenced for a study of T-cell memory formation after mild COVID-19. Whole-study results and caveats: What remained unconfirmed was the SARS-CoV-2 specificity of second-wave clones peaking on day 37.

Remarks on this clonotype: Its antigen is still unknown.

CDR1 is ENHRY, CDR2 SYGVKD, per germline. V lost 2 bases and J lost 8, with 9 bases in between. The CDR3 length is 13 residues. Using constant-segment primers, 5'RACE produced TCR alpha and TCR beta cDNA libraries carrying sample barcodes and UMIs. TCRdb processed the 5' RACE reads anew with MiXCR; each CDR3 protein has one entry. The sample holds 250,000 to 350,000 distinct CDR3 sequences, more than 15% seen once. The chain employs TRBV10-3 and TRBJ1-4; D gene ambiguous. Sequencing used PBMCs or a T cell subset sorted from them (not recorded which). This receptor was obtained from a man aged 18 to 30 who had mild COVID-19 (a few samples of this study predate the infection). Cell type and time point are not known. CDR3 residues: CAISEPREEKLFF. The CDR3 nucleotides read TGTGCCATCAGTGAGCCGCGTGAGGAAAAACTGTTTTTT.